The subject of this entry is one T cell receptor (beta chain). This clone's antigen is unknown. No much larger clone exists at a distance of one base, and base qualities are not known. Enrolling through a virtual design, the prospective study's participants ranged in age from roughly 18 to 95 years and lived across roughly 23 United States geographic areas. Cohort assignment in the prospective study relied on participant-reported clinical history from a screening survey and a study questionnaire. Each participant in the prospective study had whole blood, serum and a nasopharyngeal or oropharyngeal swab collected by mobile phlebotomists. Additional blood draws and questionnaires over a 2-month period could optionally be provided by prospective study participants. Before DNA extraction, prospective study blood samples were shipped either frozen or at room temperature. TCRbeta CDR3 regions were amplified from genomic DNA by means of the immunoSEQ Assay, a bias-controlled multiplex PCR. As for the authors' bioinformatics: Within the assay, amplification of reference gene primers was used to estimate how many nucleated cells each sample contained. To quantify the absolute abundance of each unique TCRbeta CDR3 rearrangement, sequence reads were collapsed and filtered. For each sample, productive Simpson clonality was calculated as the square root of Simpson's diversity index over productive rearrangements. TCRdb retrieved this table from immuneACCESS and kept in-frame rearrangements only. Not all clones are present; in checked studies, unresolved V genes account for under half, and no reason is known for the remainder. V and J calls and clone size follow that table, whereas D and trimming were derived from the DNA. The sample contains about 400,000 clones, around 90% of them found a single time. The ten largest make up 2% to 2.5% of the sample.

This record belongs to a study of blood T cell repertoires in COVID-19 (dated by TCRdb to 2018 to 2020). Study-level background: Samples from collaborators originated in the United States, Italy and Spain and spanned both the acute and convalescent phases of COVID-19. The prospective study material was composed of cDNA or gDNA derived from T cells, B-cell-depleted T cells, or PBMCs. Subjects who had been exposed to COVID-19, were actively infected with it, or had recovered from it provided the deeply sampled blood TCRbeta repertoires that made up the dataset. The repertoires were released in a freely available public database meant as a resource for research on the immune response to SARS-CoV-2. Samples came from the ongoing ImmuneRACE study (first 160 participants) plus 1,254 subjects from 6 global collaborators. The sample metadata nearly always contained a de-identified subject ID, COVID-19 status, age in years and sex. HLA class I and class II types, where available, came from metadata supplied by the sample provider rather than from assay-based typing.

The paper's findings and limits, for the study overall: Clinical and demographic metadata were provided uncurated, with the amount varying by source and participant.

According to the germline V gene (reference sequence), CDR1 reads LGHDT and CDR2 reads YNNKEL. V has 4 bases trimmed and J has 1 base trimmed; junction bases matching no gene number 6. The CDR3 holds 15 amino acids from the cysteine to the phenylalanine. Left in the record is the CDR3 DNA by itself, 45 bases read in frame from the first base. The TCR was taken from a woman in her thirties or forties with acute COVID-19. The specimen sequenced was PBMCs or T cells enriched from blood (not recorded which). This chain is built from TRBV3-1 (or the pseudogene TRBV3-2) and TRBJ1-1, and 7 bases in between align with TRBD1. The CDR3 region reads CASSRADRENTEAFF. The DNA reads TGTGCCAGCAGCCGAGCCGACAGGGAGAACACTGAAGCTTTCTTT.